The 10 T cell receptor beta chains listed next were all sequenced from one sample in a study of blood T cell repertoires in COVID-19. Data came from immunoSEQ multiplex PCR; TCRdb stores just in-frame clones and leaves some out. Seen here are around 290,000 clones, more than 85% observed once, and the top ten hold 2% to 2.5%. The source material was peripheral blood. The receptors were gathered from a woman between 25 and 40 years old with COVID-19, enrolled during active disease.

This clone was seen only once. The V gene is TRBV10-3, the J gene TRBJ1-1; D gene ambiguous. Germline V gene sequence: CDR1 ENHRY, CDR2 SYGVKD. The CDR3 runs 15 residues. Trimming left V 0 bases short and J 6 bases short, with 14 bases between. This chain's CDR3 is CAISESLMEEAEAFF. CDR3 nucleotide sequence: TGTGCCATCAGTGAGTCACTGATGGAGGAGGCTGAAGCTTTCTTT.

In its sample, this clone was seen a few times. This rearrangement joins TRBV7-9 to TRBJ1-3; no clear D gene. This CDR3 is 12 amino acids long. V was trimmed by 8 bases and J by 1 base, leaving 6 bases between them. Germline CDR1 reads SEHNR; CDR2 reads FQNEAQ (reference sequence). CDR3 sequence (DNA): TGTGCCAGCCTTAAATCTGGAAACACCATATATTTT. Encoded protein: CASLKSGNTIYF.

This clone was observed a single time. The rearrangement links TRBV19 to TRBJ1-4; 8 bases agree with TRBD1. The V segment lost 3 bases and the J segment 11 bases; nucleotides outside the gene matches: 8. The CDR3 has 14 residues. The germline gives CDR1 LNHDA, CDR2 SQIVND (reference sequence). CDR3 region: CASSIATGEGKLFF. In DNA, the CDR3 is TGTGCCAGTAGTATCGCGACAGGGGAAGGGAAACTGTTTTTT.

V gene TRBV19 combines with J gene TRBJ2-3, with D maybe TRBD2 (5 bases). The CDR3 has 14 residues. The germline V gene has CDR1 LNHDA and CDR2 SQIVND (reference sequence). V was pared by 3 bases and J by 5 bases, with 12 bases between. For the CDR3, the DNA is TGTGCCAGTAGTATCGTGCTAGCAGGAGATACGCAGTATTTT. Amino acids: CASSIVLAGDTQYF.

The chain employs TRBV19 and TRBJ2-3; TRBD2 matches 15 bases. In germline, CDR1 is LNHDA, CDR2 SQIVND (reference sequence). There are 19 residues in the CDR3. The V and J ends lost 3 bases and 0 bases, in that order; junction bases with no gene match: 7. The DNA for the CDR3 is TGTGCCAGTAGTATTGGACTAGCGGGAGGGCGTAGTAGCACAGATACGCAGTATTTT. It codes for CASSIGLAGGRSSTDTQYF.

V is TRBV6-5 and J is TRBJ1-1, with no clear D. Germline V lookup: CDR1 MNHEY, CDR2 SVGAGI. This CDR3 has 13 residues. V lost 5 bases and J lost 7, with 14 bases in between. The CDR3 DNA reads TGTGCCAGCAGTACTCCGGGGAAGAGTGAAGCTTTCTTT. Translated, it gives CASSTPGKSEAFF.

This clone was detected only a few times. The rearrangement links TRBV15 to TRBJ1-6; D perhaps matches TRBD1 (6 bases). The CDR3 covers 16 residues. CDR1 and CDR2 (germline): LNHNV, YYDKDF (reference sequence). V gave up 0 bases and J gave up 8 bases, with 14 bases separating them. The DNA for the CDR3 is TGTGCCACCAGCAGAGATCGGTTGGGGGCGTATTCACCCCTCCACTTT. It codes for CATSRDRLGAYSPLHF.

The chain has TRBV30 and TRBJ1-5, with TRBD1 identical over 8 bases. Germline V gives CDR1 GTSNPN, CDR2 SVGIG (reference sequence). CDR3 length: 14 amino acids. With 3 bases clipped from V and 6 bases from J, the junction kept 7 bases outside the gene matches. The CDR3 nucleotides are TGTGCCTGGAGGGCTCAGGGGGCTGGTCAGCCCCAGCATTTT. Its translation: CAWRAQGAGQPQHF.

This sequence joins TRBV11-2 and TRBJ1-3; 7 nucleotides agree with TRBD1. Germline loops: CDR1 SGHAT, CDR2 FQNNGV. CDR3 length: 15 amino acids. Trimming took 4 bases from V and 0 from J; bases not matched to a gene: 3. The CDR3 nucleotides read TGTGCCAGCAGCTCGGGACAGAGCTCTGGAAACACCATATATTTT. The encoded protein is CASSSGQSSGNTIYF.

The rearrangement joins TRBV5-1 to TRBJ2-2, with TRBD1 matching 9 bases. Germline lookup yields CDR1 SGHRS and CDR2 YFSETQ. This CDR3 contains 14 residues. V lost 4 bases to trimming and J lost 4 bases; unmatched junction nucleotides: 2. DNA for the CDR3: TGCGCCAGCAGCAAGGACAGGGGCACCGGGGAGCTGTTTTTT. Translation: CASSKDRGTGELFF. The whole variable domain, remainder taken from reference TRBV5-1 and TRBJ2-2, is KAGVTQTPRYLIKTRGQQVTLSCSPISGHRSVSWYQQTPGQGLQFLFEYFSETQRNKGNFPGRFSGRQFSNSRSEMNVSTLELGDSALYLCASSKDRGTGELFFGEGSRLTVL.